This TCR beta chain is drawn from a study of control samples from healthy donors and cancer patients. Concerning this clone itself: The junction and the germline gene differ at one end; a read error may be behind it.

The data were produced by immunoSEQ multiplex PCR, yet TCRdb's version contains in-frame clones alone and is incomplete. Of some 150,000 clones listed, about 90% are singletons. Sequencing was done on a sample of blood. This receptor was identified in a young man in good health.

The CDR3 loop is CASSQTGTIGF. The CDR3 nucleotides are TGTGCCAGCAGCCAGACCGGGACTATAGGCTTC. The rearrangement links TRBV28 to TRBJ2-7, with 7 bases matching TRBD2. The CDR3 is made up of 11 amino acids. Germline V gives CDR1 MDHEN, CDR2 SYDVKM.